These T cell receptor beta chains were read from a single sample in a study of CD8+ T cells in alopecia areata. Profiled with immunoSEQ multiplex PCR; TCRdb holds only in-frame clones, not every one. There are around 180,000 clones in the sample; roughly 60% occur only once, and approximately 0.97% lies in the top ten. This specimen consisted of CD4+ T cells sorted from blood, obtained at week 24, from a patient treated with tofacitinib. These receptor sequences come from a human donor with alopecia areata. CDR3s include the opening cysteine and the closing phenylalanine or tryptophan. D genes are given only for firm matches. The size field is filled for only some rows; it gives once, few, many or a size class.

D	size	J	V	CDR3	DNA
NA	NA	TRBJ2-3	TRBV10-3	CATGTSTDTQYF	TGTGCCACCGGAACTAGCACAGATACGCAGTATTTT
TRBD2	once	TRBJ2-7	TRBV11-2	CASSILAGPSEQYF	TGTGCCAGCAGCATACTAGCGGGGCCTAGCGAGCAGTACTTC
TRBD2	NA	TRBJ2-5	TRBV27	CAAKRAGGGETQYF	TGTGCCGCGAAGAGGGCGGGAGGGGGAGAGACCCAGTACTTC
NA	once	TRBJ1-2	TRBV30	CAWTRYGEDYGYTF	TGTGCCTGGACCCGGTACGGAGAAGACTATGGCTACACCTTC
TRBD1	few	TRBJ1-2	TRBV6-6	CASSSTGNYGYTF	TGTGCCAGCAGCTCGACAGGGAACTATGGCTACACCTTC
TRBD1	NA	TRBJ2-7	TRBV27	CASTPDRVYPYEQYF	TGTGCCAGCACCCCGGACAGGGTCTACCCCTACGAGCAGTACTTC
NA	NA	TRBJ1-6	TRBV2	CASNGDGNSPLHF	TGTGCCAGCAACGGGGACGGTAATTCACCCCTCCACTTT
NA	once	TRBJ1-1	TRBV29-1	CSVERGNTEAFF	TGCAGCGTTGAAAGGGGGAACACTGAAGCTTTCTTT
NA	NA	TRBJ1-1	TRBV27	CASSFARNTEAFF	TGTGCCAGCAGTTTTGCTCGGAACACTGAAGCTTTCTTT
TRBD2	NA	TRBJ2-3	TRBV6-5	CASKRGGSDTQYF	TGTGCCAGCAAGCGGGGGGGCAGCGATACGCAGTATTTT
NA	NA	TRBJ2-5	TRBV28	CASRKRAREKTQYF	TGTGCCAGCCGGAAGAGGGCCAGGGAAAAGACCCAGTACTTC
NA	NA	TRBJ1-2	TRBV6-5	CASSYLQGNYGYTF	TGTGCCAGCAGTTACCTACAGGGTAACTATGGCTACACCTTC
TRBD1	few	TRBJ1-3	TRBV11-2	CASSNVPGQGSDGNTIYF	TGTGCCAGCAGCAACGTTCCGGGACAGGGGTCGGACGGAAACACCATATATTTT
NA	NA	TRBJ2-7	TRBV29-1	CSVEDGTYEQYF	TGCAGCGTTGAGGACGGTACCTACGAGCAGTACTTC
NA	NA	TRBJ2-7	TRBV18	CASSPPHEAYEQYF	TGTGCCAGCTCACCACCCCACGAGGCCTACGAGCAGTACTTC
NA	NA	TRBJ2-5	TRBV5-6	CASNTGDRLSQETQYF	TGTGCCAGCAACACGGGGGACCGATTGAGTCAAGAGACCCAGTACTTC